This TCR beta chain was identified during a study of T-cell reconstitution after alpha-beta-depleted transplantation in children (dated by TCRdb to between 2015 and 2016). A note on the overall study: Using TCR repertoire profiling, the study followed T-cell immune reconstitution in a quantitative way in children after TCRalphabeta/CD19-depleted allogeneic hematopoietic cell transplantation. Study-wide conclusions, independent of this receptor: In some patients, high TCRbeta diversity at day 60 was attributed to recipient T cells and intrathymic progenitors that had survived conditioning. Hyperexpanded clone frequencies declined over subsequent months; after one year, T-cell counts and TCRbeta diversity were mostly attributed to newly produced T cells. The apparently early alphabetaT-cell count recovery about two months after transplant was reportedly dependent on only several hundred rapidly expanded clones derived from non-depleted graft cells.

For this chain, trimming is 2 bases at the V end and 5 bases at the J end, and the number of junction bases without a gene match is 9. According to the germline V gene, CDR1 reads MNHEY and CDR2 reads SVGAGI. The CDR3 spans 17 residues, from the cysteine through the phenylalanine. Kept here is only the CDR3 DNA, which spans 51 bases and is read in frame from base 1. Interpreted using the paper, the treatment or condition label stands for: allogeneic hematopoietic cell transplantation with graft depleted of TCRalphabeta T cells and CD19 B cells. The transplant recipients were children given TCRalphabeta/CD19-depleted allogeneic hematopoietic cell grafts. This clonotype was counted at least ten times. It lacks a known antigen. Per-nucleotide qualities are absent, and no much larger clonotype sits a single base away. Library preparation employed PCR. The reads were generated on an Illumina HiSeq 2500. TCR library preparation used molecular barcoding, with unique molecular identifiers applied to normalize quantification of the TCRbeta repertoire. Using fastp at Q25 and MiXCR, TCRdb reprocessed the public reads and kept productive beta chains. Entries that share a CDR3 protein sequence are merged under the most common genes and DNA. Counted in this sample were about 260,000 distinct CDR3 sequences; roughly 8.2% of them appeared once. Of the sample, approximately 6% is held by the ten largest clones.

The specimen was PBMCs, mostly from graft donor cells, collected 180 days after TCRalphabeta/CD19-depleted stem cell transplant. The sequence was collected from a male patient under 18 who had a stem cell transplant for acute lymphoblastic leukemia, so the T cells may come from the graft donor. The chain employs TRBV6-5 and TRBJ2-2, with TRBD1 matching 9 junction bases. CDR3 protein: CASSYPLTGGRTGELFF. The DNA sequence is as follows: TGTGCCAGCAGTTACCCCCTGACAGGGGGGCGGACCGGGGAGCTGTTTTTT.